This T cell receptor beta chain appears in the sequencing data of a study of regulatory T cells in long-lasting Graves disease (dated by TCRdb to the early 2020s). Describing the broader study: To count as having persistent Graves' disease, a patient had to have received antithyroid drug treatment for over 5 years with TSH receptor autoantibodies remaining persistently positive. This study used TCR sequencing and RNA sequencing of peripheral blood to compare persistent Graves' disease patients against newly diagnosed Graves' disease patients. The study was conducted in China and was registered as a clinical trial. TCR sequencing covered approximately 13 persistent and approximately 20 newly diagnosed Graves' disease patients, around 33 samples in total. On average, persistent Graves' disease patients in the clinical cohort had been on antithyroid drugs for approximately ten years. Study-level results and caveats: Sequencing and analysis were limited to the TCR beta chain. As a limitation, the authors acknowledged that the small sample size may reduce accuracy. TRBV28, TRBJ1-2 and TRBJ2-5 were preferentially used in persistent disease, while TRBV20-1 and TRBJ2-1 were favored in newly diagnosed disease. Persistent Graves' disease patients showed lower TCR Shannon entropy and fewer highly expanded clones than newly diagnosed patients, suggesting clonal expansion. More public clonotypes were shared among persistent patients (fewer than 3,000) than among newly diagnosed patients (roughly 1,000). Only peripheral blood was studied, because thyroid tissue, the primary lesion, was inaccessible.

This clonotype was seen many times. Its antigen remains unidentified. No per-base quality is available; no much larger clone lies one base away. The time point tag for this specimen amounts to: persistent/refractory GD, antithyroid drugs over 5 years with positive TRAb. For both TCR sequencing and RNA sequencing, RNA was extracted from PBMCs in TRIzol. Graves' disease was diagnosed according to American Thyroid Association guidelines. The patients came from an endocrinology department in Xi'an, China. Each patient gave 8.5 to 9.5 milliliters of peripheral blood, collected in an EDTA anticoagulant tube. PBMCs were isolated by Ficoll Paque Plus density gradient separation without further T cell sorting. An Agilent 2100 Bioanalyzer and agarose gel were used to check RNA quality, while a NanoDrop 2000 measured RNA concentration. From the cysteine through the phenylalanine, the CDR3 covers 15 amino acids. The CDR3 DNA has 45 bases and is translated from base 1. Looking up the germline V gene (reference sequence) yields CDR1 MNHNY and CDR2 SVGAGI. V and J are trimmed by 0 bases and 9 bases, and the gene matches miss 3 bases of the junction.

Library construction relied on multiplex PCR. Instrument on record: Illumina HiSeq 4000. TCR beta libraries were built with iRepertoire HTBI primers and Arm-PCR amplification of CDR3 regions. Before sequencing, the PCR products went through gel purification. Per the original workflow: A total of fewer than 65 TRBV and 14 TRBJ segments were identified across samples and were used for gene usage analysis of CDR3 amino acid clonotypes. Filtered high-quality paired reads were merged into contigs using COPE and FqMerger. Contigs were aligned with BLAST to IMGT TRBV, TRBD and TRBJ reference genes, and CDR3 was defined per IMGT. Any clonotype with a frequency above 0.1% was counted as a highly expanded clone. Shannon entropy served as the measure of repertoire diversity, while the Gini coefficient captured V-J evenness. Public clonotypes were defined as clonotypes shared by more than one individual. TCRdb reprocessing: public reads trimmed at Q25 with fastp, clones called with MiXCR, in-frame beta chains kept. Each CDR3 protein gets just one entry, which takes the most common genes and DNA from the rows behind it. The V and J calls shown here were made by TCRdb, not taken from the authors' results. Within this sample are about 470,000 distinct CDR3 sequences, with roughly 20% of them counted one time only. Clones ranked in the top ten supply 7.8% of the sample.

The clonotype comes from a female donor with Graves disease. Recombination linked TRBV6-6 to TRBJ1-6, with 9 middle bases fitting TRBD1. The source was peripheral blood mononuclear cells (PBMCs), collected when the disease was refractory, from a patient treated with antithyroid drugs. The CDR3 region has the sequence CASSYSGQGASPLHF. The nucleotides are TGTGCCAGCAGTTACTCGGGACAGGGAGCTTCACCCCTCCACTTT.